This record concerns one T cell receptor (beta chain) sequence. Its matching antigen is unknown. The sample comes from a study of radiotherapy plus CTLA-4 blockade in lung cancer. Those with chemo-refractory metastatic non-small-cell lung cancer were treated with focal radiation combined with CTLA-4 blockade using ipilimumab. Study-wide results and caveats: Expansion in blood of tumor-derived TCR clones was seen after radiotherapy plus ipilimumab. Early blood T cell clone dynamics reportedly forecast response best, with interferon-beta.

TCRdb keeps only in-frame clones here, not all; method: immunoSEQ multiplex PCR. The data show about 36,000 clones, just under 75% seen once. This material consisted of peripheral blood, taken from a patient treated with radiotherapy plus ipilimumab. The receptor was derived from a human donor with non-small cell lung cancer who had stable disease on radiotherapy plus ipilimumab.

Here the CDR3 reads CASSHTPNYGYTF. The CDR3 DNA is TGCGCCAGCAGTCATACTCCCAACTATGGCTACACCTTC. The V call is TRBV10-1, the J call TRBJ1-2; D not certain. The CDR3 runs to 13 residues. Germline V CDR1 and CDR2: WNHNN, SYGVQD (reference sequence). V was pared by 5 bases and J by 2 bases, with 9 bases between.